This passage covers 14 T cell receptor beta chains from one sample sequenced in a study of T cells in narcolepsy. The method was immunoSEQ multiplex PCR; TCRdb's version includes in-frame clones alone and lacks a portion of them. The sample contains around 18,000 clones, roughly two thirds of which appear only once. Sequencing was carried out using CD45RA- memory CD8+ T cells from PBMCs. All receptors come from a human donor with narcolepsy.

The chain has TRBV7-8 and TRBJ1-2; the D is unclear. CDR3 size: 14 residues. V was shortened by 4 bases and J by 6 bases, with 15 bases between the two germline ends. Germline CDR1 reads SGHVS; CDR2 reads FQNEAQ. CDR3 amino acids: CASSSDLGLNGYTF. The CDR3 region has the DNA TGTGCCAGCAGCTCCGATTTAGGGCTCAATGGCTACACCTTC.

The chain combines TRBV6-5 with TRBJ2-7, with a tentative D call TRBD2 (6 bases). The CDR3 is 14 amino acids. Trimming pared 5 bases from V and 0 bases from J, leaving 11 bases between. Germline V lookup: CDR1 MNHEY, CDR2 SVGAGI. CDR3 residues: CASSLGGLSYEQYF. CDR3 nucleotide sequence: TGTGCCAGCAGTCTTGGGGGACTCTCCTACGAGCAGTACTTC.

In this sample, this clone turned up a few times. This chain connects TRBV4-2 to TRBJ2-2, with 11 bases aligning to TRBD2. Trimming removed 4 bases from V and 7 bases from J; junction bases left unmatched: 5. Germline CDR1 is LGHNA and CDR2 is YNFKEQ. This CDR3 has 15 residues. DNA for the CDR3: TGTGCCAGCAGCCGTAGCGGGGGGGCCGACGGGGAGCTGTTTTTT. This encodes CASSRSGGADGELFF.

The gene calls are TRBV9 and TRBJ2-7; D remains unclear. Trimming shortened V by 3 bases and J by 0 bases, and 16 bases separated the two germline ends. The CDR3 is made up of 16 amino acids. Germline loops: CDR1 SGDLS, CDR2 YYNGEE. The CDR3 bases are TGTGCCAGCAGCGCTAATAGGGATATGAACTCCTACGAGCAGTACTTC. This codes for CASSANRDMNSYEQYF.

The V call is TRBV11-1, the J call TRBJ2-1; a possible D gene is TRBD1 (5 bases). The CDR3 has 12 amino acids. Germline CDR1 and CDR2: SGHAT and FQDESV (reference sequence). With 8 bases removed from V and 7 bases from J, the gap between germline ends came to 12 bases. CDR3 bases: TGTGCCAGCCGGCTAGGGGTAAATGAGCAGTTCTTC. Amino acid sequence: CASRLGVNEQFF.

This clone appeared a few times. The chain carries TRBV2 and TRBJ2-2; weak D call: TRBD1 (7 bases). Trimming removed 8 bases from V and 0 bases from J, with 13 bases in between. The CDR3 totals 15 residues. The germline CDR1 and CDR2 sequences are SNHLY and FYNNEI. This chain's CDR3 is CASEAGQTNTGELFF. CDR3 nucleotides: TGTGCCAGCGAGGCGGGACAGACGAACACCGGGGAGCTGTTTTTT.

The sample holds a few counts of this clone. The chain joins TRBV4-1 to TRBJ2-7; possible D gene TRBD1, 5 bases. This CDR3 is 14 amino acids long. Germline-derived CDR1 and CDR2 are MGHRA and YSYEKL. V shed 2 bases and J shed 3 bases, with 11 bases lying between them. CDR3 nucleotides: TGCGCCAGCAGCCAATCCGGCAGGGTCTACGAGCAGTACTTC. Amino acids: CASSQSGRVYEQYF.

By proportion, this clone is medium-sized. The chain links TRBV6-1 to TRBJ1-6, with D perhaps TRBD1 (6 bases). The V end was cut by 8 bases, the J end by 10 bases, with 15 bases between. The CDR3 loop spans 13 amino acids. Germline CDR1 is MNHNS and CDR2 is SASEGT. This CDR3 reads CASGGGGLSPLHF. The DNA of the CDR3 is TGTGCCAGCGGCGGGGGCGGTTTATCACCCCTCCACTTT.

This clone has just a few counts. V usage is TRBV5-6 and J usage is TRBJ1-1, with D hard to call. V lost 0 bases to trimming and J lost 1 base, with 4 bases between them. The CDR3 extends over 13 amino acids. Per germline, CDR1 SGHDT and CDR2 YYEEEE. The CDR3 nucleotides are TGTGCCAGCAGCTTGGAGGGGAACACTGAAGCTTTCTTT. Its translation: CASSLEGNTEAFF.

This sequence joins TRBV7-9 and TRBJ2-5; 7 bases agree with TRBD2. J lost 3 bases, V lost 5 bases, and 6 bases had no gene match. CDR1 and CDR2 from the germline V gene are SEHNR and FQNEAQ (reference sequence). This CDR3 has 14 residues. The DNA for the CDR3 is TGTGCCAGCAGCCCTAGCGGAGCGGAAGAGACCCAGTACTTC. Translating gives CASSPSGAEETQYF.

Remarks on this clone: Within the sample, other DNA sequences also encode this same CDR3. This rearrangement joins TRBV6-5 to TRBJ2-7; D may match TRBD1 or TRBD2 (5 bases each). The germline gives CDR1 MNHEY, CDR2 SVGAGI. The CDR3 length is 14 residues. V gave up 2 bases and J gave up 3 bases, with 11 bases separating them. DNA of the CDR3: TGTGCCAGCAGTTACGGGACGGCTGGCTACGAGCAGTACTTC. This encodes CASSYGTAGYEQYF.

The rearrangement uses TRBV19 and TRBJ1-5; D gene unclear. Per the germline V gene, CDR1 is LNHDA and CDR2 is SQIVND (reference sequence). CDR3 length equals 13 residues. V dropped 6 bases and J dropped 1 base, with 7 bases sitting between them. CDR3 nucleotides: TGTGCCAGTAGCTTGGACAGCAATCAGCCCCAGCATTTT. As protein: CASSLDSNQPQHF.

The chain couples TRBV7-6 to TRBJ2-1; D is possibly TRBD1 (6 bases). V dropped 4 bases and J dropped 9 bases, with 13 bases sitting between them. Germline V gives CDR1 SGHVS, CDR2 FNYEAQ. The CDR3 has 13 amino acids. The CDR3 spells CASSSYVGGEQFF. The CDR3 region has the DNA TGTGCCAGCAGCTCCTACGTAGGGGGTGAGCAGTTCTTC.

V is TRBV6-5 and J is TRBJ1-2; D may be TRBD1 (5 bases). Germline V gene sequence: CDR1 MNHEY, CDR2 SVGAGI. V was clipped by 4 bases and J by 4 bases, with 16 bases between them. The CDR3 spans 15 residues. Written as DNA, the CDR3 is TGTGCCAGCAGTTCCGGCGCGGGGCTTGTCTATGGCTACACCTTC. Encoded protein: CASSSGAGLVYGYTF.